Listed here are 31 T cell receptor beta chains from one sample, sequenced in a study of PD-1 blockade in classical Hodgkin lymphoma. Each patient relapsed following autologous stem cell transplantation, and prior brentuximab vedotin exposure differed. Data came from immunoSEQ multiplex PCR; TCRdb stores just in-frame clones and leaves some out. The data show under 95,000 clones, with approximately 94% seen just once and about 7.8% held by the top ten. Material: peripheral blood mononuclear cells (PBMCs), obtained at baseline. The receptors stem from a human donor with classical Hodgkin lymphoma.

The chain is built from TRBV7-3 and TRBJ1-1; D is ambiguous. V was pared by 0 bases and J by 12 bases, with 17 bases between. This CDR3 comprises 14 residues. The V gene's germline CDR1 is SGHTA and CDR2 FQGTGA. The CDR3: CASSLTTSGPTPFF. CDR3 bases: TGTGCCAGCAGCTTAACGACGAGTGGCCCTACACCTTTCTTT.

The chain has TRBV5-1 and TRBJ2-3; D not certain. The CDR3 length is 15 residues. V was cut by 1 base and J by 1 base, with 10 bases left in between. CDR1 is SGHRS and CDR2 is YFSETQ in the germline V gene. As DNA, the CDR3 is TGCGCCAGCAGCTTGCGTGGGGTTCGCACAGATACGCAGTATTTT. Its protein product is CASSLRGVRTDTQYF.

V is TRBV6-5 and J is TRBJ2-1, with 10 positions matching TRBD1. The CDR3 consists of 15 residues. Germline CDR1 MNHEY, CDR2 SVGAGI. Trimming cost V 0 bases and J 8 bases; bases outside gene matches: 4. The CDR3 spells CASSYSTGGLHEQFF. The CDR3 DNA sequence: TGTGCCAGCAGTTACTCGACAGGGGGCCTCCATGAGCAGTTCTTC.

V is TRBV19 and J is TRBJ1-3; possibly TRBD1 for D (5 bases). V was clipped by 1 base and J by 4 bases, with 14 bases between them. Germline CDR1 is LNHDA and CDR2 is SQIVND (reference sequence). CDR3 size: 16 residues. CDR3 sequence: CASSIVIVGDGNTIYF. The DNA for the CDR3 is TGTGCCAGTAGTATAGTTATCGTAGGGGACGGAAACACCATATATTTT. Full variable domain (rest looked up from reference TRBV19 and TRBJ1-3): DGGITQSPKYLFRKEGQNVTLSCEQNLNHDAMYWYRQDPGQGLRLIYYSQIVNDFQKGDIAEGYSVSREKKESFPLTVTSAQKNPTAFYLCASSIVIVGDGNTIYFGEGSWLTVV.

CDR3 in amino acids: CASSPDGDTEAFF. CDR3 DNA: TGCGCCAGCAGCCCTGACGGAGACACTGAAGCTTTCTTT. V gene TRBV5-1 combines with J gene TRBJ1-1; D unresolved. V lost 4 bases and J lost 3, with 10 bases in between. The CDR3 runs 13 residues. Germline CDR1 SGHRS, CDR2 YFSETQ.

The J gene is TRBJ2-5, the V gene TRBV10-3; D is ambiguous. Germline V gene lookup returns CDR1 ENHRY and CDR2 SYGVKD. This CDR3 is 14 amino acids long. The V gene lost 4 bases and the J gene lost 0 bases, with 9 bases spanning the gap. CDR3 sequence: CAISVGQDQETQYF. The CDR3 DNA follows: TGTGCCATCAGTGTAGGGCAGGACCAAGAGACCCAGTACTTC.

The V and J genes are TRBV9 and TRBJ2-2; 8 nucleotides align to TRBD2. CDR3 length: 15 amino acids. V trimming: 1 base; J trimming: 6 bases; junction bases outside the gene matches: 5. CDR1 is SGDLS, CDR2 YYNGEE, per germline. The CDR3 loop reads CASSVLAGGAGELFF. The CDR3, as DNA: TGTGCCAGCAGCGTACTGGCGGGAGGTGCCGGGGAGCTGTTTTTT.

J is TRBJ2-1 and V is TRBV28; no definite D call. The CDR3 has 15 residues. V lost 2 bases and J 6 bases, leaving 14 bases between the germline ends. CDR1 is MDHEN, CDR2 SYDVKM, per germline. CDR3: CASSLPGPELNEQFF. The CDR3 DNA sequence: TGTGCCAGCAGTTTACCCGGACCTGAACTCAATGAGCAGTTCTTC. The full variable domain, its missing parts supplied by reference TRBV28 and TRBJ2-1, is DVKVTQSSRYLVKRTGEKVFLECVQDMDHENMFWYRQDPGLGLRLIYFSYDVKMKEKGDIPEGYSVSREKKERFSLILESASTNQTSMYLCASSLPGPELNEQFFGPGTRLTVL.

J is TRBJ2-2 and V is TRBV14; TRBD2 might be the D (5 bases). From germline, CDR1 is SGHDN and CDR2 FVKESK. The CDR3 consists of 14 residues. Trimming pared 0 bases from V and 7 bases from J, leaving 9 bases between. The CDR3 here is CASSQDLLVGELFF. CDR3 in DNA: TGTGCCAGCAGCCAAGATCTACTAGTCGGGGAGCTGTTTTTT.

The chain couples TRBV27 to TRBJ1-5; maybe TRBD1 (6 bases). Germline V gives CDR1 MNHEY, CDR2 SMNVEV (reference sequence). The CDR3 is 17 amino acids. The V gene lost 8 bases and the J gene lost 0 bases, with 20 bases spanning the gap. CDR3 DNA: TGTGCCAGCTCTTCATTGGGGGGGCAGAATAGCAATCAGCCCCAGCATTTT. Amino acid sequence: CASSSLGGQNSNQPQHF.

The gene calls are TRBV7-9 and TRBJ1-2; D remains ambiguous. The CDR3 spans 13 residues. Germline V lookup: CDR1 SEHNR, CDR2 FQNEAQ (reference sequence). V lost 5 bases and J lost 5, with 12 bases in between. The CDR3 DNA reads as TGTGCCAGCAGCCCTCCAATTTTGTATGGCTACACCTTC. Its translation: CASSPPILYGYTF.

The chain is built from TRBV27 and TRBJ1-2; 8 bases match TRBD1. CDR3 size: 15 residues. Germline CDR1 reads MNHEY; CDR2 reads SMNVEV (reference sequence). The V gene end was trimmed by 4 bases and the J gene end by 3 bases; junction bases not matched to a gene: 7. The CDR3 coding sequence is TGTGCCAGCAGTTCCCGACAGGGGAGCGACTATGGCTACACCTTC. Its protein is CASSSRQGSDYGYTF.

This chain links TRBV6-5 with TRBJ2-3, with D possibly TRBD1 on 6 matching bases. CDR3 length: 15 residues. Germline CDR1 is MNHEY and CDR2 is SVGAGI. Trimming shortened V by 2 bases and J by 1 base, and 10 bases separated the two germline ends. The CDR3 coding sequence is TGTGCCAGCAGTTACGGAAGACAGGGCACAGATACGCAGTATTTT. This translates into CASSYGRQGTDTQYF.

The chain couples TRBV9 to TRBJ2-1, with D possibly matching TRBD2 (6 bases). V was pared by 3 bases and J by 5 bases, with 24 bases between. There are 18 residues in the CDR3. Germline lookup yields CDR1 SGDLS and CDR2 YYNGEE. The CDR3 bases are TGTGCCAGCAGCGACAACCTGAAAAGGACTACGGCCCACAATGAGCAGTTCTTC. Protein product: CASSDNLKRTTAHNEQFF.

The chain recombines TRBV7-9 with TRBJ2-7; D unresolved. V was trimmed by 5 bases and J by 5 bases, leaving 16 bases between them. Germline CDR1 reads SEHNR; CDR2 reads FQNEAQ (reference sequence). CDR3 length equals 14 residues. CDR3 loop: CASSPAPVQDEQYF. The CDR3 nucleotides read TGTGCCAGCAGCCCCGCCCCGGTACAAGACGAGCAGTACTTC.

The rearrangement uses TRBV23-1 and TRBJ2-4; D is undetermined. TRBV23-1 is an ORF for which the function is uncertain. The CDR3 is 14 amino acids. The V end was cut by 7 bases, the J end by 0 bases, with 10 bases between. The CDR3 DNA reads TGCGCCAGCACCCCCGAAACAGCCAAAAACATTCAGTACTTC. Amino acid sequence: CASTPETAKNIQYF.

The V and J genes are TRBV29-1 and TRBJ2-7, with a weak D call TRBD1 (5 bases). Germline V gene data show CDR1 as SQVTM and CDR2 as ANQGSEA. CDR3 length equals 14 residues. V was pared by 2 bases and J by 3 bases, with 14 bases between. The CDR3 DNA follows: TGCAGCGTTGAAAGGGGCGGAACGAGCTACGAGCAGTACTTC. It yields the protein CSVERGGTSYEQYF.

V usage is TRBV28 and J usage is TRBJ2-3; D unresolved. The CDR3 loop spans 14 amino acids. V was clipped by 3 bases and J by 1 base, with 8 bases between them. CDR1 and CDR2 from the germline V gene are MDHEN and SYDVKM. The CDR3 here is CASSFVAGTDTQYF. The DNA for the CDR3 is TGTGCCAGCAGTTTTGTGGCGGGCACAGATACGCAGTATTTT.

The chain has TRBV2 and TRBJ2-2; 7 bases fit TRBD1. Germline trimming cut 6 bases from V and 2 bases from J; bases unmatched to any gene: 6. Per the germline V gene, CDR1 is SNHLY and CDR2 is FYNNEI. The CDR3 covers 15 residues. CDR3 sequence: CASRTGTVNTGELFF. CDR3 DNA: TGTGCCAGCAGGACCGGGACAGTAAACACCGGGGAGCTGTTTTTT.

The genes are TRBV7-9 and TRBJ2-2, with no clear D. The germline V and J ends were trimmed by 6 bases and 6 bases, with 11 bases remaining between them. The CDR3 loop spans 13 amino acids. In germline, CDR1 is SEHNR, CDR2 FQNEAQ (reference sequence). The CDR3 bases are TGTGCCAGCAGTCCCTTTAACGCCGGGGAGCTGTTTTTT. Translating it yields CASSPFNAGELFF.

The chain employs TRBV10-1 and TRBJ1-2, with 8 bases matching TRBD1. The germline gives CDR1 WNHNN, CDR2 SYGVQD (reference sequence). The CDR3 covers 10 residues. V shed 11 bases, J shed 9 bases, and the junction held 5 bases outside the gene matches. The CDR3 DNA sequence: TGCGCCGCTCGACAGGGGAGCTACACCTTC. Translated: CAARQGSYTF.

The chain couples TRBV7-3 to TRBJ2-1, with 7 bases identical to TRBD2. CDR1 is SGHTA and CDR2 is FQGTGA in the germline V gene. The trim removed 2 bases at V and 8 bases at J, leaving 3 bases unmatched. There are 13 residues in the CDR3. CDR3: CASSLVTSYEQFF. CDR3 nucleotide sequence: TGTGCCAGCAGCTTAGTGACTAGCTATGAGCAGTTCTTC. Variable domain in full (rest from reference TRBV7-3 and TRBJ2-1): GAGVSQTPSNKVTEKGKYVELRCDPISGHTALYWYRQSLGQGPEFLIYFQGTGAADDSGLPNDRFFAVRPEGSVSTLKIQRTERGDSAVYLCASSLVTSYEQFFGPGTRLTVL.

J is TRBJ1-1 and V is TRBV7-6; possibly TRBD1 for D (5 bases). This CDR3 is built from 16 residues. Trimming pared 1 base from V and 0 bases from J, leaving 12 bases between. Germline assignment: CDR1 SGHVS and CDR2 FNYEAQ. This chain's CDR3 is CASSLEWAGLNTEAFF. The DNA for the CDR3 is TGTGCCAGCAGCTTAGAATGGGCAGGGCTGAACACTGAAGCTTTCTTT.

CDR3 amino acids: CATSGTTQGPYGYTF. CDR3 nucleotides: TGTGCCACCAGCGGTACAACCCAGGGTCCCTATGGCTACACCTTC. This chain links TRBV15 with TRBJ1-2, with D possibly being TRBD1 (5 bases). CDR1 and CDR2 from the germline V gene are LNHNV and YYDKDF (reference sequence). This CDR3 region has 15 residues. With 5 bases removed from V and 4 bases from J, the gap between germline ends came to 17 bases. Drawing the rest from reference TRBV15 and TRBJ1-2, the complete variable domain is DAMVIQNPRYQVTQFGKPVTLSCSQTLNHNVMYWYQQKSSQAPKLLFHYYDKDFNNEADTPDNFQSRRPNTSFCFLDIRSPGLGDTAMYLCATSGTTQGPYGYTFGSGTRLTVV.

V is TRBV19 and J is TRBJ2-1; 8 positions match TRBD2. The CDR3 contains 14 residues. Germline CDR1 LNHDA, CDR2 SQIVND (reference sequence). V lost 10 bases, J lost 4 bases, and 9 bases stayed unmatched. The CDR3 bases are TGTGCCACCGCCGGGAGGGAGGTTTACAATGAGCAGTTCTTC. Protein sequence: CATAGREVYNEQFF.

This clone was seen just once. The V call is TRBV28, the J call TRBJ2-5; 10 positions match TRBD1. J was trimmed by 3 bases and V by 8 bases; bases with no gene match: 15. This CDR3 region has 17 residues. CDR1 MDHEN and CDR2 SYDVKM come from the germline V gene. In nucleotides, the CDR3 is TGTGCCAGCCTCCCAGCTAACTCCGGGACAGGGGAAGAGACCCAGTACTTC. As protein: CASLPANSGTGEETQYF.

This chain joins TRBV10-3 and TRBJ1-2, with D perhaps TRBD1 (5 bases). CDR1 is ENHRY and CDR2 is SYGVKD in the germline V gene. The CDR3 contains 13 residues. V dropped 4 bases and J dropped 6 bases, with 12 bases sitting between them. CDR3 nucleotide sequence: TGTGCCATCAGTGGTTTGGGGGTAGATGGCTACACCTTC. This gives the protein CAISGLGVDGYTF.

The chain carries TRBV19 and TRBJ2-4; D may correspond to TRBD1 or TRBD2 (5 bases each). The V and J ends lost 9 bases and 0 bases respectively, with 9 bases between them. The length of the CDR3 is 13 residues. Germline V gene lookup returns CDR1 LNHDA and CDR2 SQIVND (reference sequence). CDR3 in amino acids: CASGALAKNIQYF. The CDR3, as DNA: TGTGCCAGCGGGGCCCTAGCCAAAAACATTCAGTACTTC.

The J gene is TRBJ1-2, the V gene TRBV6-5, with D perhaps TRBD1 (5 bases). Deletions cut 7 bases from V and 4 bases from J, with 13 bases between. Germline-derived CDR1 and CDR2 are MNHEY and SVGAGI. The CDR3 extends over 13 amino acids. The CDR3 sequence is CASTNGGGYGYTF. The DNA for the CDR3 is TGTGCCAGCACCAATGGGGGAGGCTATGGCTACACCTTC.

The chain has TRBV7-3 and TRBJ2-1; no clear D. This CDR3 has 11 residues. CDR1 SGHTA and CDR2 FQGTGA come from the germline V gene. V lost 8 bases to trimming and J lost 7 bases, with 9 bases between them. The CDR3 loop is CASGQGNEQFF. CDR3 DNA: TGTGCCAGCGGTCAAGGGAATGAGCAGTTCTTC.

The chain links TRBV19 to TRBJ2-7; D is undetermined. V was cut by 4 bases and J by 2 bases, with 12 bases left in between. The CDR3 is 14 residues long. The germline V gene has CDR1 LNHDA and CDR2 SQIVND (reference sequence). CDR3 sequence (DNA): TGTGCCAGTAGTAGTCAAGGGTCCCCCTACGAGCAGTACTTC. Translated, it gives CASSSQGSPYEQYF.